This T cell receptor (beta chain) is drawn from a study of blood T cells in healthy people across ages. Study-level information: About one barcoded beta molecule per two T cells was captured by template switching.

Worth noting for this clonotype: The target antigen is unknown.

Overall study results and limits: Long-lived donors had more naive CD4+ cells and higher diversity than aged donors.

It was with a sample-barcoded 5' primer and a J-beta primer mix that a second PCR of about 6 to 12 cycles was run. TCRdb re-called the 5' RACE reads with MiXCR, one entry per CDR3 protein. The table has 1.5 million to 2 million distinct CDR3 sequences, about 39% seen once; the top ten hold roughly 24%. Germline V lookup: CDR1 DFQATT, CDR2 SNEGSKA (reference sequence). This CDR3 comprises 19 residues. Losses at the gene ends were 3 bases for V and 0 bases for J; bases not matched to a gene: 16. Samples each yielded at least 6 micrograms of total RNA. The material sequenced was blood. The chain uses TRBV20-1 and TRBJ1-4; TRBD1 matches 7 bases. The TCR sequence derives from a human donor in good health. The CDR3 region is CSARDSGGTEDATNEKLFF. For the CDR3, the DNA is TGCAGTGCTAGGGATTCAGGGGGAACAGAAGATGCAACTAATGAAAAACTGTTTTTT.